Below are 17 T cell receptor beta chains sequenced from a single sample in a study of tumor and adjacent non-tumor tissue in lung cancer. A modified ARM-PCR protocol with three rounds of nested PCR amplified TCRbeta. TCRdb called the multiplex PCR reads again in MiXCR, with one record for every CDR3 protein. Altogether approximately 100,000 distinct CDR3 sequences are present, about 63% being singletons, with the ten largest covering 15% to 20%. The template was RNA from unsorted bulk tissue. The normal lung tissue was taken more than 3 cm from the tumor edge. The specimen was distant non-tumor lung tissue. The receptors derive from a man aged 55 to 70 with non-small cell lung cancer.

In its sample, this clonotype was seen many times. DNA for the CDR3: TGTGCCAGCACTTGGGGGAGTCGCACCGGGGAGCTGTTTTTT. It yields the protein CASTWGSRTGELFF. The V gene is TRBV12-3 or TRBV12-4, the J gene TRBJ2-2; D possibly matches TRBD1 or TRBD2 (5 bases each). Trimming shortened V by 7 bases and J by 4 bases, and 13 bases separated the two germline ends. The CDR3 is 14 amino acids.

In regard to this clonotype: The conserved closing phenylalanine or tryptophan is absent in this CDR3, likely reflecting a read error. This chain joins TRBV29-1 and TRBJ1-5; tentatively, D is TRBD1 (5 bases). The CDR3 is made up of 13 amino acids. V was cut by 8 bases and J by 4 bases, with 15 bases left in between. The germline CDR1 and CDR2 sequences are SQVTM and ANQGSEA. The DNA for the CDR3 is TGCAGCTTTGTTCGACAGACGAATCAGCCCCAGCATCTT. Translating it yields CSFVRQTNQPQHL.

With regard to this clonotype: One end of the junction varies from germline; a read error may be responsible. V gene TRBV5-4 combines with J gene TRBJ1-2; D gene ambiguous. This CDR3 comprises 14 residues. Germline-derived CDR1 and CDR2 are SGHNT and YYREEE (reference sequence). The CDR3 is CTSSKVTASHGYTF. The CDR3 nucleotides are TGTACCAGCAGCAAGGTAACAGCCTCCCATGGCTACACCTTC.

CDR3 residues: CVSSLGRDRNSPLHF. The CDR3 DNA sequence: TGTGTCAGTAGCTTAGGAAGGGATCGGAATTCACCCCTCCACTTT. This rearrangement joins TRBV7-8 to TRBJ1-6; no reliable D call. Germline lookup yields CDR1 SGHVS and CDR2 FQNEAQ. There are 15 residues in the CDR3.

Points on this clonotype: This clone may be a read error of a much larger clone one base away. V usage is TRBV20-1 and J usage is TRBJ2-7, with a possible D match to TRBD1 (6 bases). V dropped 5 bases and J dropped 5 bases, with 16 bases sitting between them. Germline loops: CDR1 DFQATT, CDR2 SNEGSKA (reference sequence). CDR3 length: 13 residues. The CDR3: CSAGRGQFHEQYF. DNA of the CDR3: TGCAGTGCTGGAAGAGGACAGTTCCACGAGCAGTACTTC.

This clonotype appeared once. Sequence at one end of the junction differs from germline and may be a read error. This chain connects TRBV4-1 to TRBJ2-7; D remains unclear. The CDR3 totals 16 residues. Germline CDR1 is MGHRA and CDR2 is YSYEKL. The CDR3 protein is CASSQDLVSSKYEQYF. DNA for the CDR3: TGCGCCAGTAGCCAAGATCTCGTTAGCAGCAAATACGAGCAGTACTTC.

Ten or more counts support this clonotype. The chain couples TRBV29-1 to TRBJ2-2; D may be TRBD1 (5 bases). Trimming stripped 2 bases from V and 3 bases from J, with 13 bases between. CDR3 size: 15 residues. The germline V gene has CDR1 SQVTM and CDR2 ANQGSEA. The CDR3 is CSVERAGMDTGELFF. The CDR3 DNA sequence: TGCAGCGTTGAAAGGGCAGGGATGGACACCGGGGAGCTGTTTTTT.

There are many counts of this clonotype. The chain employs TRBV6-1 and TRBJ2-7, with D unresolved. The CDR3 consists of 11 residues. The germline gives CDR1 MNHNS, CDR2 SASEGT. V lost 8 bases to trimming and J lost 3 bases, with 8 bases between them. The CDR3 loop reads CASGPHYEQYF. Written as DNA, the CDR3 is TGTGCCAGCGGGCCCCACTACGAGCAGTACTTC.

The chain joins TRBV11-2 to TRBJ1-6; D is possibly TRBD1 (6 bases). V was cut by 1 base and J by 18 bases, with 16 bases left in between. CDR1 is SGHAT, CDR2 FQNNGV, per germline. The CDR3 loop spans 13 amino acids. CDR3 region: CASSLGDTPFYHF. The CDR3 DNA follows: TGTGCCAGCAGCTTAGGGGACACACCGTTTTACCACTTT.

Note on this clonotype: It is likely a read error, because the conserved phenylalanine at the end of the CDR3 is missing. The V call is TRBV4-1, the J call TRBJ2-5; no reliable D call. The length of the CDR3 is 15 residues. The ends were cut back, 0 bases at V and 2 bases at J, with 10 bases in the middle. Looked up from germline, CDR1 is MGHRA and CDR2 is YSYEKL. CDR3 coding DNA: TGCGCCAGCAGCCAAGAAATCGGGCTTCAAGAGACCCAGTACTCC. Translating gives CASSQEIGLQETQYS.

The rearrangement links TRBV18 to TRBJ1-1; no definite D call. Trimming cost V 4 bases and J 4 bases, with 7 bases left between them. The CDR3 is 12 residues long. Looked up from germline, CDR1 is KGHSH and CDR2 is LQKENI. The CDR3 protein is CASSRAGTEAFF. DNA of the CDR3: TGTGCCAGCTCACGGGCGGGCACTGAAGCTTTCTTT.

This clonotype was picked up a small number of times. A much larger clone differs by one base, so this may be a read error. This chain joins TRBV20-1 and TRBJ2-1; tentative D call: TRBD2 (6 bases). CDR3 size: 15 residues. V lost 6 bases and J 7 bases, leaving 22 bases between the germline ends. Germline CDR1 is DFQATT and CDR2 is SNEGSKA (reference sequence). As DNA, the CDR3 is TGCAGTGCAGAGGGCGGCGGGAACCAGTCAAATGAGCAGTTCTTC. Amino acids: CSAEGGGNQSNEQFF.

V and J are TRBV6-6 and TRBJ1-2, with 9 nucleotides matching TRBD1. The germline gives CDR1 MNHNY, CDR2 SVGAGI (reference sequence). Unmatched junction bases numbered 11, after V lost 8 bases and J lost 7 bases. The CDR3 runs 14 residues. DNA of the CDR3: TGTGCCAGCTATACAGGGGGCGCCTCTTCTGGCTACACCTTC. Protein: CASYTGGASSGYTF.

This clonotype was picked up many times. The chain carries TRBV6-6 and TRBJ1-2, with no clear D. Trimming stripped 8 bases from V and 4 bases from J, with 11 bases between. The CDR3 contains 12 residues. Germline V lookup: CDR1 MNHNY, CDR2 SVGAGI (reference sequence). This CDR3 is CASGPLSYGYTF. In DNA, the CDR3 is TGTGCCAGCGGCCCTCTTTCCTATGGCTACACCTTC.

The V and J genes are TRBV30 and TRBJ2-1, with TRBD2 matching 9 bases. The CDR3 extends over 13 amino acids. After removal of 5 bases from V and 7 bases from J, the junction contained 6 bases not matched to a gene. Germline assignment: CDR1 GTSNPN and CDR2 SVGIG (reference sequence). The CDR3 nucleotides are TGTGCCTGGGGACTAGCGTGGGCTAATGAGCAGTTCTTC. Protein product: CAWGLAWANEQFF. The whole variable domain, remainder taken from reference TRBV30 and TRBJ2-1, is SQTIHQWPATLVQPVGSPLSLECTVEGTSNPNLYWYRQAAGRGLQLLFYSVGIGQISSEVPQNLSASRPQDRQFILSSKKLLLSDSGFYLCAWGLAWANEQFFGPGTRLTVL.

The CDR3 spells CASSSGLLQETQYF. DNA for the CDR3: TGTGCCAGCAGTAGCGGACTGCTCCAAGAGACCCAGTACTTC. The V and J genes are TRBV6-5 and TRBJ2-5; TRBD2 is a possible D gene (5 bases). The V end was cut by 5 bases, the J end by 1 base, with 11 bases between. Germline loops: CDR1 MNHEY, CDR2 SVGAGI. The CDR3 has 14 residues.

This clonotype was recorded many times. This chain connects TRBV5-4 to TRBJ2-1; TRBD2 agrees at 13 bases. Per germline, CDR1 SGHNT and CDR2 YYREEE (reference sequence). V shed 1 base and J 8 bases; nucleotides not matched to a gene: 3. The CDR3 contains 15 residues. CDR3 DNA: TGTGCCAGCAGCTTGAAAACTAGCGGGAGGGATGAGCAGTTCTTC. This translates into CASSLKTSGRDEQFF.